The clone carrying this T cell receptor (beta chain) was recorded many times. Amplified TCR beta CDR3 regions derived from RNA transcripts. The HTBI primer set was used in a first-round RT-PCR of the TCR CDR3. Using its own MiXCR run on the multiplex PCR reads, TCRdb lists one record per CDR3 protein. Seen here are a few hundred thousand distinct CDR3 sequences, roughly 22% observed once, and the top ten hold around 54%. Fresh peripheral blood, roughly 10 ml, was the source of the PBMCs. This CDR3 contains 13 residues. The J segment lost 7 bases and the V segment lost 8 bases, leaving 9 bases of the junction unmatched. From germline, CDR1 is SNHLY and CDR2 FYNNEI. This specimen belongs to a study of T cells in Graves' hyperthyroidism and ophthalmopathy.

Sequenced input: blood. V usage is TRBV2 and J usage is TRBJ1-1; the match to TRBD1 covers 8 bases. This clonotype was obtained from a woman in her seventies with Graves' ophthalmopathy. The CDR3 nucleotides are TGTGCCAGCCGACGACAGGGGAGGGATGAAGCTTTCTTT. Translation gives CASRRQGRDEAFF. The entire variable domain, with the rest obtained from reference TRBV2 and TRBJ1-1, is as follows: EPEVTQTPSHQVTQMGQEVILRCVPISNHLYFYWYRQILGQKVEFLVSFYNNEISEKSEIFDDQFSVERPDGSNFTLKIRSTKLEDSAMYFCASRRQGRDEAFFGQGTRLTVV.